This T cell receptor beta chain was recorded in a study of blood T cell repertoires in COVID-19. Study as a whole: The study drew acute and convalescent COVID-19 samples from the United States, Italy and Spain. T cells, B-cell-depleted T cells, or PBMCs supplied cDNA or gDNA.

CDR1 is LNHNV and CDR2 is YYDKDF in the germline V gene (reference sequence). V was pared by 2 bases and J by 7 bases, with 9 bases of the junction left unmatched. The CDR3 covers 16 residues. Original handling: Reference gene primer amplification gave nucleated cell count estimates. Some clones are missing from TCRdb's copy, which holds only in-frame ones; the method was immunoSEQ multiplex PCR. The V and J calls and the clone size are those of that table, but D and trimming were determined from the DNA. Found here are about 140,000 clones, 60% to 85% of them singletons; the top ten hold approximately 17%.

The sample taken for sequencing was peripheral blood. The source of this sequence is a man aged 45-60 years with acute or convalescent COVID-19. This chain connects TRBV15 to TRBJ1-4, with TRBD1 matching 8 bases. DNA for the CDR3: TGTGCCACCAGCAGACATACCGACAGGGGAGGTGAAAAACTGTTTTTT. It codes for CATSRHTDRGGEKLFF. Filled out from reference TRBV15 and TRBJ1-4, the complete variable domain reads DAMVIQNPRYQVTQFGKPVTLSCSQTLNHNVMYWYQQKSSQAPKLLFHYYDKDFNNEADTPDNFQSRRPNTSFCFLDIRSPGLGDTAMYLCATSRHTDRGGEKLFFGSGTQLSVL.